The rows below give T cell receptor beta chains drawn from one sample of a study of blood T cell repertoires in COVID-19. Clones were read by immunoSEQ multiplex PCR, and TCRdb kept only the in-frame ones, dropping some. The table lists over 150,000 clones, almost 80% of them singletons. Sequencing was done on a sample of peripheral blood. These receptors were obtained from a woman in her 70s with acute or convalescent COVID-19. Both conserved end residues are part of each CDR3. D genes are given only for firm matches. Clone size appears in some rows only: once, few, many, or a class for an expanded clone.

J gene: TRBJ2-2
clone size: few
V gene: TRBV3-1/TRBV3-2
D gene: .
CDR3 DNA: TGTGCCAGCAGCACCACGGGCACCGGGGAGCTGTTTTTT
CDR3 protein: CASSTTGTGELFF

J gene: TRBJ1-6
clone size: .
V gene: TRBV4-1
D gene: .
CDR3 DNA: TGCGCCAGCAGCCAGACCTCGCCCGGACAGAATAATTCACCCCTCCACTTT
CDR3 protein: CASSQTSPGQNNSPLHF

J gene: TRBJ2-1
clone size: .
V gene: TRBV5-4
D gene: .
CDR3 DNA: TGTGCCAGCAGCTTGGGCCTAGAGCAGTTCTTC
CDR3 protein: CASSLGLEQFF

J gene: TRBJ1-1
clone size: .
V gene: TRBV7-9
D gene: .
CDR3 DNA: TGTGCCAGCAGCATCGGGTCTCGGAACACTGAAGCTTTCTTT
CDR3 protein: CASSIGSRNTEAFF

J gene: TRBJ2-3
clone size: .
V gene: TRBV11-3
D gene: .
CDR3 DNA: TGTGCCAGCAGCTTAGAGGGGGCTGGTAGCACAGATACGCAGTATTTT
CDR3 protein: CASSLEGAGSTDTQYF

J gene: TRBJ2-5
clone size: .
V gene: TRBV18
D gene: TRBD2
CDR3 DNA: TGTGCCAGCTCACTTCCGGGACTAGCGGGCAGAGAGACCCAGTACTTC
CDR3 protein: CASSLPGLAGRETQYF

J gene: TRBJ1-1
clone size: .
V gene: TRBV27
D gene: .
CDR3 DNA: TGTGCCAGCAGTAGGGGGGGACGGTTGAACACTGAAGCTTTCTTT
CDR3 protein: CASSRGGRLNTEAFF

J gene: TRBJ1-2
clone size: .
V gene: TRBV30
D gene: .
CDR3 DNA: TGTGCCTGGAGTGAAGGGCTGGCCGGGAGGGGCGGCTACACCTTC
CDR3 protein: CAWSEGLAGRGGYTF

J gene: TRBJ1-2
clone size: .
V gene: TRBV30
D gene: .
CDR3 DNA: TGTGCCTGGAGTGTCGACAGGCCCCCGGCTGGCTACACCTTC
CDR3 protein: CAWSVDRPPAGYTF

J gene: TRBJ2-1
clone size: .
V gene: TRBV2
D gene: .
CDR3 DNA: TGTGCCAGCGGGGGGGGCGGGAATGAGCAGTTCTTC
CDR3 protein: CASGGGGNEQFF

J gene: TRBJ2-1
clone size: .
V gene: TRBV24-1
D gene: .
CDR3 DNA: TGTGCCACCAGTGATTTGGGTTCTAGGATCAATGAGCAGTTCTTC
CDR3 protein: CATSDLGSRINEQFF

J gene: TRBJ1-5
clone size: .
V gene: TRBV30
D gene: .
CDR3 DNA: TGTGCCTGGGCTACAGGGTCCGGGCAGCCCCAGCATTTT
CDR3 protein: CAWATGSGQPQHF

J gene: TRBJ1-5
clone size: .
V gene: TRBV21-1
D gene: .
CDR3 DNA: TGTGCCAGATCGCGAGGGGGCTTGCAGCCCCAGCATTTT
CDR3 protein: CARSRGGLQPQHF

J gene: TRBJ2-1
clone size: .
V gene: TRBV7-7
D gene: TRBD2
CDR3 DNA: TGTGCCAGCAGCCTAGGGACTAGCGGGAGGACCACCCTGAATAATGAGCAGTTCTTC
CDR3 protein: CASSLGTSGRTTLNNEQFF

J gene: TRBJ2-7
clone size: .
V gene: TRBV3-1/TRBV3-2
D gene: TRBD1
CDR3 DNA: TGTGCCAGCAGCGCTCGACAGGGGTATTACGAGCAGTACTTC
CDR3 protein: CASSARQGYYEQYF

J gene: TRBJ1-5
clone size: .
V gene: TRBV4-1
D gene: TRBD1
CDR3 DNA: TGCGCCAGCAGCCAAGAACTTTGGGGGCGACAGGGGGCTCGGAATCAGCCCCAGCATTTT
CDR3 protein: CASSQELWGRQGARNQPQHF

J gene: TRBJ1-5
clone size: .
V gene: TRBV7-8
D gene: .
CDR3 DNA: TGTGCCAGCAGCTCTTCCGGCAATCTTCCAGGTCAGCCCCAGCATTTT
CDR3 protein: CASSSSGNLPGQPQHF

J gene: TRBJ2-3
clone size: .
V gene: TRBV12-2
D gene: .
CDR3 DNA: TGTGCAAGTTTCGGGGACACGGGATGCGATGCGCAGTATTTT
CDR3 protein: CASFGDTGCDAQYF